This T cell receptor beta chain was documented in a study of shared clonotypes between healthy human individuals. Across the whole study: Samples came from two female and a few male donors aged 18 to 49. Per donor, three plates held CD4 naive cells, three held CD4 memory, two held CD8 naive and one held CD8 memory.

Findings and limits, study-wide: Clonotype sharing levels among donors were expected to vary with sequencing depth.

Of note for this clone: Its specificity is not known.

TCRdb's copy holds only in-frame clones and misses some; the assay was immunoSEQ multiplex PCR. The sample lists 850,000 to 1,100,000 clones; 60% to 85% were seen once. The CDR3 consists of 15 residues. Trimming took 0 bases from V and 0 from J, leaving 8 bases between them. Germline-derived CDR1 and CDR2 are SGHNT and YYREEE (reference sequence). The sample comprised memory CD4+ T cells from PBMCs. Indicated subset: CD45RA-negative fraction. The rearrangement joins TRBV5-4 to TRBJ2-3, with a weak D call TRBD2 (5 bases). The source of this sequence is a young man in good health. Some clones in this sample may be carry-over from other donors' samples. This CDR3 reads CASSLGQRSTDTQYF. DNA of the CDR3: TGTGCCAGCAGCTTGGGGCAGCGGAGCACAGATACGCAGTATTTT.